These T cell receptor beta chains were read from a single sample in a study of shared clonotypes between healthy human individuals. Data came from immunoSEQ multiplex PCR; TCRdb stores just in-frame clones and leaves some out. The top ten clones hold more than 0.35% of a sample with 2 million to 3 million clones, roughly 93% of them seen once. Material for sequencing was naive CD4+ T cells from PBMCs. These receptors were collected from a man aged 18 to 29 in good health. Some clones in this sample may be carry-over from other donors' samples. Both conserved end residues are part of each CDR3.

v_gene	j_gene	CDR3aa
TRBV5-1	TRBJ2-5	CASSLVVQETQYF
TRBV27	TRBJ1-1	CASSLEGTAYTEAFF
TRBV7-3	TRBJ2-5	CASSPSGGRGETQYF
TRBV9	TRBJ1-1	CASSVITGTEAFF
TRBV5-4	TRBJ2-7	CASQAGQGYEQYF
TRBV14	TRBJ2-2	CASSQDTIAGGRGGELFF
TRBV15	TRBJ1-2	CATSRGGTFLKGYTF
TRBV27	TRBJ2-3	CASRGADTQYF
TRBV5-4	TRBJ2-7	CASSPAREPREQYF
TRBV29-1	TRBJ2-7	CSVDQGAYEQYF
TRBV5-8	TRBJ1-5	CASSLTLVQPQHF
TRBV27	TRBJ2-2	CASSFRRRGMYTGELFF
TRBV19	TRBJ2-5	CASSIWRDQETQYF
TRBV28	TRBJ1-4	CASSSGQGRNEKLFF
TRBV27	TRBJ1-2	CASSRKMAGYGYTF
TRBV6-1	TRBJ1-1	CASSVSRGVAEAFF
TRBV12-5	TRBJ1-2	CASGLTGTGNGYTF